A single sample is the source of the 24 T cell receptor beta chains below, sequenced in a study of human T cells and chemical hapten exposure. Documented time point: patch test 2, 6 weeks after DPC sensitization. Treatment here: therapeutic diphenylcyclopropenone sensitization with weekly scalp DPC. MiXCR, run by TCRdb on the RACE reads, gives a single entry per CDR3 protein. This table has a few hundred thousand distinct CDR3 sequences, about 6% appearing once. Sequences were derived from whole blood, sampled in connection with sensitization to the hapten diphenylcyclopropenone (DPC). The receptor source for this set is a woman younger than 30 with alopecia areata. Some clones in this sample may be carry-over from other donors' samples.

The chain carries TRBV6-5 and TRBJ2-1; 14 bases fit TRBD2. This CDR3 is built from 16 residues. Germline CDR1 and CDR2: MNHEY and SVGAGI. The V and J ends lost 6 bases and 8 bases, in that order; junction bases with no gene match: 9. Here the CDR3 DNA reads TGTGCCAGCAGGCAGAGACTAGCGGGGGGGCTAGATGAGCAGTTCTTC. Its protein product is CASRQRLAGGLDEQFF.

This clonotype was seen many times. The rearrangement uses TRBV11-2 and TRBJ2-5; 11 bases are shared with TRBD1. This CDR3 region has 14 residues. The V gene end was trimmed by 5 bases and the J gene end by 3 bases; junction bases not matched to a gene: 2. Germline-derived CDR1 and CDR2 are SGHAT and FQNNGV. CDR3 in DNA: TGTGCCAGCAGCCCGGGACAGGGGGAAGAGACCCAGTACTTC. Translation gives CASSPGQGEETQYF.

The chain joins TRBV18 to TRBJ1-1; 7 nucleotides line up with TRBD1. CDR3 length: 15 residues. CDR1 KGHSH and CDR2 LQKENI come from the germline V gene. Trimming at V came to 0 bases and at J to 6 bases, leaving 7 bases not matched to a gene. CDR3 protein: CASSPPAGGEAEAFF. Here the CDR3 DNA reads TGTGCCAGCTCACCACCGGCAGGGGGTGAAGCTGAAGCTTTCTTT.

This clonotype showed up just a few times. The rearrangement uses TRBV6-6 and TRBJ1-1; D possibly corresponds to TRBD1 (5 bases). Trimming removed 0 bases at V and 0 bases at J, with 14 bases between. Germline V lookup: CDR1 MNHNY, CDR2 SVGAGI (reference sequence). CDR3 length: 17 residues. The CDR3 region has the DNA TGTGCCAGCAGTTACTCCCCGACAGTGCTAATGAACACTGAAGCTTTCTTT. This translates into CASSYSPTVLMNTEAFF.

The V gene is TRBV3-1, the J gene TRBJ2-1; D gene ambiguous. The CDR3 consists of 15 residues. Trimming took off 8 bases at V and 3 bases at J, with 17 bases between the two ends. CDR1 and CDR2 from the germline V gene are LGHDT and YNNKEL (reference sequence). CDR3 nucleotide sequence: TGTGCCAGCTCTACGCCGAGTACTGGCTACAATGAGCAGTTCTTC. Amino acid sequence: CASSTPSTGYNEQFF.

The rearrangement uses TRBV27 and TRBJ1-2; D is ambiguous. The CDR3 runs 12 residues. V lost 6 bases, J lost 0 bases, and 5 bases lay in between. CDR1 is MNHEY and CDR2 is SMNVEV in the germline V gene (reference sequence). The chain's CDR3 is CASSGANYGYTF. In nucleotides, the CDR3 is TGTGCCAGCAGCGGCGCTAACTATGGCTACACCTTC.

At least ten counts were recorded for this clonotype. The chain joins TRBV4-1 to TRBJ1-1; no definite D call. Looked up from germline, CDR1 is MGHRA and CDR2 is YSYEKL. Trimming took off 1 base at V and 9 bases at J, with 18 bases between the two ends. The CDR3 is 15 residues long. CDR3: CASSQVGSQTNQAFF. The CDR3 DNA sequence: TGCGCCAGCAGCCAAGTAGGCAGCCAAACGAACCAAGCTTTCTTT.

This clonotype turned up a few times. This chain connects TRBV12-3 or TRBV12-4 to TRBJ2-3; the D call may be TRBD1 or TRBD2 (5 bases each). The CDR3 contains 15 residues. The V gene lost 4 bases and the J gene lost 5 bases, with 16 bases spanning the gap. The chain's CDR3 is CASSYARVRGDTQYF. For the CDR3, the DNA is TGTGCCAGCAGTTACGCCAGGGTGAGGGGAGATACGCAGTATTTT.

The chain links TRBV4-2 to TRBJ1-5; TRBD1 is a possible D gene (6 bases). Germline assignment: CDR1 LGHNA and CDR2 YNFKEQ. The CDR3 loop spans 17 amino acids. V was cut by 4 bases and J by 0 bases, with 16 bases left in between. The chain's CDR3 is CASSPSGGANSNQPQHF. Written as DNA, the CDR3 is TGTGCCAGCAGCCCCTCGGGGGGGGCGAATAGCAATCAGCCCCAGCATTTT.

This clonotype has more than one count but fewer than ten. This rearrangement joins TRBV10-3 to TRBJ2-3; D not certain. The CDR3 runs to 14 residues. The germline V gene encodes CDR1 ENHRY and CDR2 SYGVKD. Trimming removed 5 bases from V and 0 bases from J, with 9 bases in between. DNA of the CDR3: TGTGCCATCAGTCTTGGATCTAGCACAGATACGCAGTATTTT. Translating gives CAISLGSSTDTQYF.

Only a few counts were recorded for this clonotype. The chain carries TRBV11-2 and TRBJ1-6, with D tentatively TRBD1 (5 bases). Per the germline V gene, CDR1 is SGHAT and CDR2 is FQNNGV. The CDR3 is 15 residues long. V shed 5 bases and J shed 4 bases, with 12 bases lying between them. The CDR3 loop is CASSRRDGYNSPLHF. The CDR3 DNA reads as TGTGCCAGCAGCCGCCGGGACGGTTATAATTCACCCCTCCACTTT.

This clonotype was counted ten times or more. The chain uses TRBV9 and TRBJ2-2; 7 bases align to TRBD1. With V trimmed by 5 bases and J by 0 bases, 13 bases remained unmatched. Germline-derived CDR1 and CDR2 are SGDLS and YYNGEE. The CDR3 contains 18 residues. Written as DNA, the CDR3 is TGTGCCAGCAGTCTCTATAATAGGGACAGACCGAACACCGGGGAGCTGTTTTTT. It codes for CASSLYNRDRPNTGELFF.

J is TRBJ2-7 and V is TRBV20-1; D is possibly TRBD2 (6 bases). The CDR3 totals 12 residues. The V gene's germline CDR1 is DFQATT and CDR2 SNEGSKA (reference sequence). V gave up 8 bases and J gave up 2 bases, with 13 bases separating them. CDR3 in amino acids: CSYLRTTYEQYF. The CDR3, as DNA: TGCAGTTATTTACGGACTACCTACGAGCAGTACTTC.

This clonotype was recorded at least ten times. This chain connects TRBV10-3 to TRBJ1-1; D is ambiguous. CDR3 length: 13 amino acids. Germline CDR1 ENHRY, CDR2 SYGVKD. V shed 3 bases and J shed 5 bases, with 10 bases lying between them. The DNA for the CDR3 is TGTGCCATCAGTGAAGGAGGTGGGACTGAAGCTTTCTTT. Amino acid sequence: CAISEGGGTEAFF.

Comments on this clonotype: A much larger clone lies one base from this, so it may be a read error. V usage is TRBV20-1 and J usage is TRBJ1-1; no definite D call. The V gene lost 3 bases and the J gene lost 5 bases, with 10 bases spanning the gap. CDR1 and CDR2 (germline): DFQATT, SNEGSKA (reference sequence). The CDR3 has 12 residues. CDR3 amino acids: CSARNWDTEAFF. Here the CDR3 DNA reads TGCAGTGCTAGGAACTGGGATACTGAAGCTTTCTTT.

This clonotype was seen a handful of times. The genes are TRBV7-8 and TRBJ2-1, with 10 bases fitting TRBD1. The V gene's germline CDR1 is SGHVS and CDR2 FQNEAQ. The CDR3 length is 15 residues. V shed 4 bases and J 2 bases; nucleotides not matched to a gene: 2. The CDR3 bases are TGTGCCAGCAGCTCGGGACAGGGGCCCTACAATGAGCAGTTCTTC. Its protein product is CASSSGQGPYNEQFF.

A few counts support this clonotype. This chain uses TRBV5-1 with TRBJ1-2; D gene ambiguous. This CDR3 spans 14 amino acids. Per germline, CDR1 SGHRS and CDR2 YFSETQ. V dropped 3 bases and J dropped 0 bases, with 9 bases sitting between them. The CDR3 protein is CASSSTLANYGYTF. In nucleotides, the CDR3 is TGCGCCAGCAGCTCCACGTTAGCTAACTATGGCTACACCTTC.

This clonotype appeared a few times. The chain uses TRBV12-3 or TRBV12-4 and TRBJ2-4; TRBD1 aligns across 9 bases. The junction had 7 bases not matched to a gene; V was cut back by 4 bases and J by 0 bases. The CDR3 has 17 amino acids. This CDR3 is CASSSPGQGLAKNIQYF. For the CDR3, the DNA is TGTGCCAGCAGTTCGCCGGGACAGGGACTAGCCAAAAACATTCAGTACTTC.

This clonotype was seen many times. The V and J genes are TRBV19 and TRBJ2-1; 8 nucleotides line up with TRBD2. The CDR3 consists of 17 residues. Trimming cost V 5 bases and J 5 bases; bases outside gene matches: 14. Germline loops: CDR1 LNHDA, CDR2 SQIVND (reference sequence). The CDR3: CASSPLTWLAGNNEQFF. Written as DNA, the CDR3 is TGTGCCAGTAGTCCCCTGACTTGGTTAGCGGGGAACAATGAGCAGTTCTTC.

The chain's CDR3 is CASRGQPFYGYTF. The CDR3 bases are TGTGCCAGCCGCGGACAGCCCTTCTATGGCTACACCTTC. V usage is TRBV6-2 or TRBV6-3 and J usage is TRBJ1-2; perhaps TRBD1 as D (6 bases). This CDR3 is built from 13 residues. CDR1 is MNHEY and CDR2 is SVGEGT in the germline V gene. Trimming stripped 8 bases from V and 4 bases from J, with 14 bases between.

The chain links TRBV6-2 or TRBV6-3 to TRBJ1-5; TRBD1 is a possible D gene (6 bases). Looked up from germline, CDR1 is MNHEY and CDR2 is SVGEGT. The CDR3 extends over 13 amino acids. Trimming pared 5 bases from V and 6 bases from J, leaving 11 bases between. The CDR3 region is CASSIQGTQPQHF. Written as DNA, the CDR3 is TGTGCCAGCAGTATACAGGGAACTCAGCCCCAGCATTTT.

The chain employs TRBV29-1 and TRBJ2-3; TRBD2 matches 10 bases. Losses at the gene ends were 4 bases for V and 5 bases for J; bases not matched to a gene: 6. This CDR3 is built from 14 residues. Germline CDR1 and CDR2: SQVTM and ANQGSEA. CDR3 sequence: CSVASGGAGDTQYF. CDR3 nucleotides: TGCAGCGTTGCCAGCGGGGGGGCAGGAGATACGCAGTATTTT.

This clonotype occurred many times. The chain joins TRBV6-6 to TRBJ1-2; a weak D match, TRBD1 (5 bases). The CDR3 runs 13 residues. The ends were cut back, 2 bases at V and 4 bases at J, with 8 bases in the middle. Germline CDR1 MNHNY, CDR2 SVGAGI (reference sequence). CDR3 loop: CASSYGDGYGYTF. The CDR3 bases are TGTGCCAGCAGTTACGGGGACGGCTATGGCTACACCTTC.

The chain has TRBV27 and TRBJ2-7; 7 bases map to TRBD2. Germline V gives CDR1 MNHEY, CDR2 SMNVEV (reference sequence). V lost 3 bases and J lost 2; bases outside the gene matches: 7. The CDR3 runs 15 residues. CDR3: CASSFAGRGAYEQYF. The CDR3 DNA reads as TGTGCCAGCAGTTTCGCCGGTCGGGGGGCCTACGAGCAGTACTTC.